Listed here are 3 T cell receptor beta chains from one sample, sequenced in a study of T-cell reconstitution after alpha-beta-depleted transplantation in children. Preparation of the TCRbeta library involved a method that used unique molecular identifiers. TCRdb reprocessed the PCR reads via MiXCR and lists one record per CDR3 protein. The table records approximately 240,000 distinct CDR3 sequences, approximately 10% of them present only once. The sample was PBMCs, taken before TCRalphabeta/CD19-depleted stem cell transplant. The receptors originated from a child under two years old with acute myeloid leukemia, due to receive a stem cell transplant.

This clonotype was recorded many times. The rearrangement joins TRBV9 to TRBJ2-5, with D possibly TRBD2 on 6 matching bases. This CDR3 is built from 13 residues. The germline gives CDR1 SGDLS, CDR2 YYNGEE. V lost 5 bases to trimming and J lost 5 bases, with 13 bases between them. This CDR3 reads CASSVNRGETQYF. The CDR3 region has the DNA TGTGCCAGCAGTGTAAATCGGGGGGAGACCCAGTACTTC.

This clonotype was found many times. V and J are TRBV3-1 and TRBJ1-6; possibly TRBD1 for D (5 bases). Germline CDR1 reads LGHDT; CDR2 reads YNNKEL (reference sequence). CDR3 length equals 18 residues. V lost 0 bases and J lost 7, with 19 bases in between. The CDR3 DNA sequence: TGTGCCAGCAGCCAAGATTTTGATTATGGACAAGTGAATTCACCCCTCCACTTT. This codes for CASSQDFDYGQVNSPLHF.

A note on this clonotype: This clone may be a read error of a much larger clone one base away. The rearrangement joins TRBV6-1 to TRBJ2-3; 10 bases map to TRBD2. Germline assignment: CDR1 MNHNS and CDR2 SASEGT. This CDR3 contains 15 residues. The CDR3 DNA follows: TGTGCCAGCAGGCTACTAGCGGGGCTTCCAGATACGCAGGATTTT. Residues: CASRLLAGLPDTQDF.